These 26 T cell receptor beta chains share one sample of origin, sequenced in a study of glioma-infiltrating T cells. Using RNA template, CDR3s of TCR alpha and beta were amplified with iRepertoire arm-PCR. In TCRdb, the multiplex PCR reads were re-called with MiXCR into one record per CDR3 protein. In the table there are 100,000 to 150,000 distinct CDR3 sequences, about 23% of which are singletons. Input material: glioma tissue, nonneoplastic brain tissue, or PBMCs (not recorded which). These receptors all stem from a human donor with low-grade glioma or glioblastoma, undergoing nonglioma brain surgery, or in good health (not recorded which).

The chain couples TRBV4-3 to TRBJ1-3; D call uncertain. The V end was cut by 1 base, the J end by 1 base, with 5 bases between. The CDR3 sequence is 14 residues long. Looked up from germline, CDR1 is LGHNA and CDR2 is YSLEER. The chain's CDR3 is CASSQGTSGNTIYF. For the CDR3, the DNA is TGCGCCAGCAGCCAAGGGACTTCTGGAAACACCATATATTTT.

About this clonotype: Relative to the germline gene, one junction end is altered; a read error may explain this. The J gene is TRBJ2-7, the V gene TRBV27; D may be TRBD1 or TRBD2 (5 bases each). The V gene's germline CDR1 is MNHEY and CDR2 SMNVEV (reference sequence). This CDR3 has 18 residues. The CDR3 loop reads CASSTLPYPGQGFYDQYF. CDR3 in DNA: TGTGCCAGCAGTACTCTCCCCTACCCGGGGCAGGGCTTTTACGATCAGTACTTC.

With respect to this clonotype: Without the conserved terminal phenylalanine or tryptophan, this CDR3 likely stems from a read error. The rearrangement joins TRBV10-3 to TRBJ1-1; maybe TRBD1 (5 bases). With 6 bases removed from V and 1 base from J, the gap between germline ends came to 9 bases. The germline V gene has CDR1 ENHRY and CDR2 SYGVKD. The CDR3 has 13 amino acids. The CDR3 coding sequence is TGTGCCATCAGACTGACAGAGAACACTGAAGCTTTCTTA. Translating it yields CAIRLTENTEAFL.

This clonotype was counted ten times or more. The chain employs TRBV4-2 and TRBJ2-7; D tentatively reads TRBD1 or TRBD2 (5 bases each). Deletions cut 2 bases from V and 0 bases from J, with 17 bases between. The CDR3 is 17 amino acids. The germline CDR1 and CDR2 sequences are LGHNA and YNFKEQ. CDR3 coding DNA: TGTGCCAGCAGCCAATCCGAGGGGCTAGGAGGCTCCTACGAGCAGTACTTC. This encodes CASSQSEGLGGSYEQYF.

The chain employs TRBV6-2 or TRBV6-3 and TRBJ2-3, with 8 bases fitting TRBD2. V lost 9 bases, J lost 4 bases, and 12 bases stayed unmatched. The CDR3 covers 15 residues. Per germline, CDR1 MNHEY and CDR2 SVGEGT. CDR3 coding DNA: TGTGCCAGTGCCCCCCGGGGGGGCCGGGCAGATACGCAGTATTTT. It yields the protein CASAPRGGRADTQYF.

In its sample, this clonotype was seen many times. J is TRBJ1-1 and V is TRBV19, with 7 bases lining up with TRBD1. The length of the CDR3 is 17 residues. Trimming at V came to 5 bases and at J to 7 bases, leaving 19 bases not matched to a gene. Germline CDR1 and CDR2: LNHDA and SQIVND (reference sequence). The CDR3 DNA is TGTGCCAGTAGTGGCGGACAGGCCGGCAGGGGAGGCTTTGAAGCTTTCTTT. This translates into CASSGGQAGRGGFEAFF.

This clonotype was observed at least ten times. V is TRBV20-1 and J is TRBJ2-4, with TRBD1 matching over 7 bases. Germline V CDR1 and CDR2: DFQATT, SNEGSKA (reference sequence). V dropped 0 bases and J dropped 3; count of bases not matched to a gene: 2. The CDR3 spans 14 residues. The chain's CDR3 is CSAREGTDKNIQYF. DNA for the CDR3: TGCAGTGCTAGAGAGGGGACAGACAAAAACATTCAGTACTTC.

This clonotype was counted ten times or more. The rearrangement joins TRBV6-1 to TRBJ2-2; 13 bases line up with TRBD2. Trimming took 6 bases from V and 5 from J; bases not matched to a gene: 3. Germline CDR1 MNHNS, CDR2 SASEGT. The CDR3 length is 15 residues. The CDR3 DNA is TGTGCCAGCAGAGGACTAGCGGGAGAGACCGGGGAGCTGTTTTTT. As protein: CASRGLAGETGELFF.

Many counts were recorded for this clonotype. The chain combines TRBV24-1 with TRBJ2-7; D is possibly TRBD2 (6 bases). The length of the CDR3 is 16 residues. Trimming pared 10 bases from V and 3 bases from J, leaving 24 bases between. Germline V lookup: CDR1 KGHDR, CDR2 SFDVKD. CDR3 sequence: CATSRGGRVGGYEQYF. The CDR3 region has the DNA TGTGCCACGTCGCGGGGCGGCAGGGTAGGTGGCTACGAGCAGTACTTC.

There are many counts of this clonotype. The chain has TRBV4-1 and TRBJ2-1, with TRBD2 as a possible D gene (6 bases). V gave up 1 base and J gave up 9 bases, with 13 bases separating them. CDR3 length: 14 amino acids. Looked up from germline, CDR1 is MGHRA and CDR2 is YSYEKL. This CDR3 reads CASSQAGVSIEQFF. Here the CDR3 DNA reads TGCGCCAGCAGCCAAGCGGGAGTAAGTATTGAGCAGTTCTTC.

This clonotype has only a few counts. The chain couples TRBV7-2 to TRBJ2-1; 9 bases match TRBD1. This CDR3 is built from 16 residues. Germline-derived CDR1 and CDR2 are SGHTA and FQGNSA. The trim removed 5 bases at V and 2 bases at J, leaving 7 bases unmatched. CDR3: CASSGQGRGPYNEQFF. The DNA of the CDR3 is TGTGCCAGCAGCGGACAGGGGAGGGGACCCTACAATGAGCAGTTCTTC.

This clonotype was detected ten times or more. The CDR3 is CASSVFLSQGGTEAFF. The CDR3 nucleotides read TGTGCCAGCAGCGTCTTTTTATCTCAGGGCGGCACTGAAGCTTTCTTT. The V call is TRBV6-1, the J call TRBJ1-1, with D possibly being TRBD1 (5 bases). Germline V lookup: CDR1 MNHNS, CDR2 SASEGT. The CDR3 is 16 residues long. Trimming took off 6 bases at V and 4 bases at J, with 21 bases between the two ends.

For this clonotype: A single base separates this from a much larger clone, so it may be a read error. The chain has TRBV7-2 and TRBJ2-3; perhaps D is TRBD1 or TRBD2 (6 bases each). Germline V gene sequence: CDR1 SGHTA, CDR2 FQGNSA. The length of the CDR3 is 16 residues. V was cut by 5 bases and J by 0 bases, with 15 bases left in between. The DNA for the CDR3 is TGTGCCAGCAGCCGGGGGCTAGGGGCTAGCACAGATACGCAGTATTTT. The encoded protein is CASSRGLGASTDTQYF.

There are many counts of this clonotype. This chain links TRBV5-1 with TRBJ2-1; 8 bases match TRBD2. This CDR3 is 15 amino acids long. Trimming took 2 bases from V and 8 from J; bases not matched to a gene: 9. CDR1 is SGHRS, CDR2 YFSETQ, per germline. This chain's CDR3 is CASSFGVAGRHEQFF. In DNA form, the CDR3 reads TGCGCCAGCAGCTTTGGAGTAGCGGGACGTCATGAGCAGTTCTTC.

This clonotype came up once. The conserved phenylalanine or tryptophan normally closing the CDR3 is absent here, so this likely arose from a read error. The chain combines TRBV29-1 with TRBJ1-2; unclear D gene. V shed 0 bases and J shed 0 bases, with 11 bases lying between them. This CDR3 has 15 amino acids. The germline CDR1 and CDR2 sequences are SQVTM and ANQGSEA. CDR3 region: CSVEDGTRANYGYTL. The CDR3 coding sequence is TGCAGCGTTGAAGATGGAACGCGAGCTAACTATGGCTACACCCTC.

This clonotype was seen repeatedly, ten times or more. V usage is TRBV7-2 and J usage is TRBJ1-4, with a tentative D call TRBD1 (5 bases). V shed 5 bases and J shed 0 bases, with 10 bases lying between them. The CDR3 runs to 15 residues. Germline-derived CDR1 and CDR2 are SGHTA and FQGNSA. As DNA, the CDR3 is TGTGCCAGCAGCCCCGACAGTGCAACTAATGAAAAACTGTTTTTT. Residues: CASSPDSATNEKLFF.

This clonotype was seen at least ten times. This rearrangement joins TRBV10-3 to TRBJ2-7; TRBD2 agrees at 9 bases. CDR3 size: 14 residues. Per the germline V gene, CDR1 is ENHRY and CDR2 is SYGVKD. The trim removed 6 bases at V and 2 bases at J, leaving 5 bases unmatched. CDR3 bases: TGTGCCATCAGCCCTAGCGGGGCCACCTACGAGCAGTACTTC. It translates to CAISPSGATYEQYF.

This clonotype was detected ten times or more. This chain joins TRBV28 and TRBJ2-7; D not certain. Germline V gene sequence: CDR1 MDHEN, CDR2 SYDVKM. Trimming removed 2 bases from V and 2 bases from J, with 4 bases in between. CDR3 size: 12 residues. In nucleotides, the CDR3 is TGTGCCAGCAGTTTACAGACCTACGAGCAGTACTTC. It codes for CASSLQTYEQYF. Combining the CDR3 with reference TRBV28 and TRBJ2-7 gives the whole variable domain DVKVTQSSRYLVKRTGEKVFLECVQDMDHENMFWYRQDPGLGLRLIYFSYDVKMKEKGDIPEGYSVSREKKERFSLILESASTNQTSMYLCASSLQTYEQYFGPGTRLTVT.

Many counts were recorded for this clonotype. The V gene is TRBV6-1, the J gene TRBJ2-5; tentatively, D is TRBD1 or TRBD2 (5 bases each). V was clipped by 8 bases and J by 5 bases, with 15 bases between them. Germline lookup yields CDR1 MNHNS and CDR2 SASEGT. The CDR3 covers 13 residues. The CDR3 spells CASSRGEGETQYF. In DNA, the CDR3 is TGTGCCAGCTCTAGGGGAGAGGGGGAGACCCAGTACTTC.

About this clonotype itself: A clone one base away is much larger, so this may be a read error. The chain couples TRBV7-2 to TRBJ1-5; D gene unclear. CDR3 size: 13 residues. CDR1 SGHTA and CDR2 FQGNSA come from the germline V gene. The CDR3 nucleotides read TGTTCCAGCACTAGGGCCCCCAATCAGCCCCAGCATTTT. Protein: CSSTRAPNQPQHF.

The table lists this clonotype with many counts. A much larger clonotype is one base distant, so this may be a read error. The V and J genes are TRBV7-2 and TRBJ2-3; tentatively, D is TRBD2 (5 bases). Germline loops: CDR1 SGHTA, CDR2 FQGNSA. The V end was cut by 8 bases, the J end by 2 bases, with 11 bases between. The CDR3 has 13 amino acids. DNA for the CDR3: TGTGCCAGCGGCTCCCGGGACACAGATACGCAGTATTTT. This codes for CASGSRDTDTQYF.

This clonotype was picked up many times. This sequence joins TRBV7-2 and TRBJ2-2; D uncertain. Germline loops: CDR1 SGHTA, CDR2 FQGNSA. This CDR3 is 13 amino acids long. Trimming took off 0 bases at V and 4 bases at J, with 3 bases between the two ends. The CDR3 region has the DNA TGTGCCAGCAGCTTAGCCCCCACCGGGGAGCTGTTTTTT. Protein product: CASSLAPTGELFF. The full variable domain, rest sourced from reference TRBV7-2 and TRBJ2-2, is GAGVSQSPSNKVTEKGKDVELRCDPISGHTALYWYRQSLGQGLEFLIYFQGNSAPDKSGLPSDRFSAERTGGSVSTLTIQRTQQEDSAVYLCASSLAPTGELFFGEGSRLTVL.

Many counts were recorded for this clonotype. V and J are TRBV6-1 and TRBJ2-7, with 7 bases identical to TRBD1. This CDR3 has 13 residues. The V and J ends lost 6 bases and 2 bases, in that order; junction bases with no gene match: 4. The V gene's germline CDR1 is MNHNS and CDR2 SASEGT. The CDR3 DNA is TGTGCCAGCAGAAGGGACAGCCCCTACGAGCAGTACTTC. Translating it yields CASRRDSPYEQYF.

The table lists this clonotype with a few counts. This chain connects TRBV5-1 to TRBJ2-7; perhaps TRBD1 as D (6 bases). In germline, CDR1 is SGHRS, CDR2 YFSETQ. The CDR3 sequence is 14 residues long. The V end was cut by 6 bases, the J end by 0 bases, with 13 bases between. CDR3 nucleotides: TGCGCCAGCACCTCCCAGGACAGCTCCTACGAGCAGTACTTC. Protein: CASTSQDSSYEQYF.

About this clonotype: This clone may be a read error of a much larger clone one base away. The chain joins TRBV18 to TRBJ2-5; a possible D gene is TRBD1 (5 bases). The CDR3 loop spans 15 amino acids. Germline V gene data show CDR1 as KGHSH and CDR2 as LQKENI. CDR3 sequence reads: CAISPLDTYQETQYF. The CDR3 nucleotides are TGTGCCATCTCACCACTGGACACCTACCAAGAGACCCAGTACTTC. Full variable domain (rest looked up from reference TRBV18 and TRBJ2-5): NAGVMQNPRHLVRRRGQEARLRCSPMKGHSHVYWYRQLPEEGLKFMVYLQKENIIDESGMPKERFSAEFPKEGPSILRIQQVVRGDSAAYFCAISPLDTYQETQYFGPGTRLLVL.

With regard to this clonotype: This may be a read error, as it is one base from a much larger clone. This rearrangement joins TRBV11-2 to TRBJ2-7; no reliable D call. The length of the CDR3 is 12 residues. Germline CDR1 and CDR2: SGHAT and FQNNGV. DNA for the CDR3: TGTGCCGGCAGTCCGGCAGGAAATTCACAGTACTTC. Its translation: CAGSPAGNSQYF.